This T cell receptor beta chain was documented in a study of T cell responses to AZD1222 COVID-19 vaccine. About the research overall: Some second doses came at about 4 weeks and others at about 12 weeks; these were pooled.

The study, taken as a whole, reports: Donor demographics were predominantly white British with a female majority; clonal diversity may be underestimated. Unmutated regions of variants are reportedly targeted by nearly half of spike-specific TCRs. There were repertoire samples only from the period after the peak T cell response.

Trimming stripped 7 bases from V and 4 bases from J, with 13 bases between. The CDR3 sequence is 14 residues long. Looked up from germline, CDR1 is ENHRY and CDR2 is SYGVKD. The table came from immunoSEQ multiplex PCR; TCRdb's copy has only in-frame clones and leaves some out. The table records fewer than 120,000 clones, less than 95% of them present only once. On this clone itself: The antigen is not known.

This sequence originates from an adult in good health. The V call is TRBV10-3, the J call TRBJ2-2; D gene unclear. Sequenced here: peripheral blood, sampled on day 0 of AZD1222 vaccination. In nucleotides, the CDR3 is TGTGCCATCAAGTGGGCGGAAACCACCGGGGAGCTGTTTTTT. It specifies CAIKWAETTGELFF.